This T cell receptor beta chain was sequenced for a study of blood T cell repertoires in COVID-19 (dated by TCRdb to the early 2020s). Describing the broader study: Collaborator samples came from the United States, Italy and Spain and covered acute and convalescent phases of COVID-19. The material from the prospective study consisted of cDNA or gDNA derived from T cells, B-cell-depleted T cells, or PBMCs. Subjects who had been exposed to COVID-19, were actively infected with it, or had recovered from it provided the deeply sampled blood TCRbeta repertoires that made up the dataset. The repertoires were made available in a free public database intended to serve as a resource for research on the immune response to SARS-CoV-2. The samples were drawn from two sources: the first 160 participants of the ongoing ImmuneRACE study, and over 1,000 subjects contributed by 6 global collaborators. Sample metadata almost always included a de-identified subject ID, COVID-19 status, age in years and sex. Where available, HLA class I and class II types were obtained from metadata supplied by the sample provider rather than from assay-based typing. The paper's findings and limits, for the study overall: The quantity of clinical and demographic metadata differed by source and by participant and was supplied without curation.

Each collaborating institution followed its own protocols to collect whole blood in K2EDTA tubes. Collaborator samples were shipped for TCRbeta analysis as frozen whole blood, isolated PBMCs, or DNA extracted from either sample type. TCRbeta CDR3 regions were amplified from genomic DNA by means of the immunoSEQ Assay, a bias-controlled multiplex PCR. In the authors' own workflow: The number of nucleated cells in each sample was estimated by amplification of reference gene primers within the assay. To quantify the absolute abundance of each unique TCRbeta CDR3 rearrangement, sequence reads were collapsed and filtered. For each sample, productive Simpson clonality was calculated as the square root of Simpson's diversity index across productive rearrangements. The table comes from immuneACCESS by way of TCRdb, which keeps in-frame sequences with V and J called. Part of the clones is missing from these tables; in studies checked, under half for an unresolved V gene and the rest for unknown reasons. V, J and clone size reflect that table, while D and trimming were determined from the DNA. In all, the sample holds about 21,000 clones, and roughly 87% of those were seen once. About a quarter of the sample comes from the top ten.

On this clone: The antigen this receptor binds is unknown. Base quality data are lacking; no much larger clone is found one base away.

The clonotype originates from a human donor with active COVID-19. The donor label of this sample is uncertain. Sequenced input: peripheral blood.

The CDR3 region has the sequence CATSAEGCAGPSGGGYEQYF. Here is the DNA: TGTGCCACCAGTGCCGAGGGGTGCGCAGGGCCTAGCGGGGGGGGCTACGAGCAGTACTTC. This chain joins TRBV24-1 to TRBJ2-7; 12 middle bases align to TRBD2. The CDR3 spans 20 residues, from the cysteine through the phenylalanine. The only DNA kept is the CDR3, 60 bases in frame from the first base. Per the germline V gene, KGHDR is the CDR1 and SFDVKD is the CDR2. Trimming leaves V shorter by 5 bases and J shorter by 3 bases, with the junction holding 19 bases beyond the gene matches.